This TCR beta chain was observed in a study of control samples from healthy donors and cancer patients. This CDR3 region has 15 residues. With 6 bases removed from V and 3 bases from J, the gap between germline ends came to 17 bases. CDR1 and CDR2 from the germline V gene are SEHNR and FQNEAQ (reference sequence). Libraries were prepared by immunoSEQ multiplex PCR; TCRdb keeps only in-frame clonotypes and omits some of them. The table records tens of thousands of clones, approximately 89% of them present only once. This receptor was obtained from a man aged 40-49 years with colorectal cancer. The chain links TRBV7-9 to TRBJ1-2; a weak D match, TRBD1 (5 bases). The sequencing sample was made of PBMCs. CDR3 sequence (DNA): TGTGCCAGCAGGGGCCAAGGGGCTTTAGACTATGGCTACACCTTC. Its translation is CASRGQGALDYGYTF. The full variable domain, with the rest looked up from reference TRBV7-9 and TRBJ1-2, is DTGVSQNPRHKITKRGQNVTFRCDPISEHNRLYWYRQTLGQGPEFLTYFQNEAQLEKSRLLSDRFSAERPKGSFSTLEIQRTEQGDSAMYLCASRGQGALDYGYTFGSGTRLTVV.